A single sample is the source of the 24 T cell receptor beta chains below, sequenced in a study of T-cell reconstitution after alpha-beta-depleted transplantation in children. Using unique molecular identifiers, the investigators prepared the TCRbeta library. TCRdb ran MiXCR on the PCR reads and lists one entry per CDR3 protein. This table holds about 600,000 distinct CDR3 sequences, around 23% found once. The sequencing here drew on PBMCs, mostly from graft donor cells, taken 360 days after TCRalphabeta/CD19-depleted stem cell transplant. These receptors were taken from a boy younger than two who had a stem cell transplant for acute myeloid leukemia, so the T cells may come from the graft donor.

A few counts support this clonotype. This sequence joins TRBV20-1 and TRBJ2-3; no definite D call. V was trimmed by 3 bases and J by 9 bases, leaving 22 bases between them. The V gene's germline CDR1 is DFQATT and CDR2 SNEGSKA (reference sequence). The CDR3 length is 15 residues. The CDR3, as DNA: TGCAGTGCTAGTCATGAAGGGATCAGCCCTTACACGCAGTATTTT. This translates into CSASHEGISPYTQYF.

This clonotype was counted at least ten times. The chain carries TRBV29-1 and TRBJ1-2; no definite D call. The CDR3 loop spans 11 amino acids. Per germline, CDR1 SQVTM and CDR2 ANQGSEA. Trimming took 7 bases from V and 6 from J, leaving 12 bases between them. CDR3 sequence: CSAGGGHGYTF. In DNA form, the CDR3 reads TGCAGCGCGGGAGGCGGGCATGGCTACACCTTC.

There are many counts of this clonotype. The chain carries TRBV20-1 and TRBJ2-3; 16 bases align to TRBD2. The germline gives CDR1 DFQATT, CDR2 SNEGSKA (reference sequence). The CDR3 spans 16 residues. V lost 6 bases to trimming and J lost 8 bases; unmatched junction nucleotides: 11. CDR3 sequence: CSAPLGTSGGAGTQYF. In nucleotides, the CDR3 is TGCAGTGCGCCGCTCGGGACTAGCGGGGGGGCGGGTACGCAGTATTTT.

This chain links TRBV7-2 with TRBJ1-4; D call uncertain. From germline, CDR1 is SGHTA and CDR2 FQGNSA. The V and J ends lost 1 base and 8 bases respectively, with 14 bases between them. This CDR3 comprises 15 residues. As DNA, the CDR3 is TGTGCCAGCAGCTTAGGTATTGGGAGGATAGAAAAACTGTTTTTT. Its translation is CASSLGIGRIEKLFF.

The gene calls are TRBV9 and TRBJ2-7, with 8 bases identical to TRBD2. The V and J ends lost 2 bases and 1 base, in that order; junction bases with no gene match: 8. Germline V gene lookup returns CDR1 SGDLS and CDR2 YYNGEE. The CDR3 runs 16 residues. CDR3 sequence reads: CASSVGASGGSYEQYF. In nucleotides, the CDR3 is TGTGCCAGCAGCGTGGGAGCCTCGGGGGGGTCCTACGAGCAGTACTTC.

The chain is built from TRBV20-1 and TRBJ2-1; D remains ambiguous. V dropped 4 bases and J dropped 3 bases, with 19 bases sitting between them. The CDR3 has 16 amino acids. The V gene's germline CDR1 is DFQATT and CDR2 SNEGSKA (reference sequence). The CDR3 coding sequence is TGCAGTGCTACCCGAGGTCGGCCCCTCGGCTACAATGAGCAGTTCTTC. It translates to CSATRGRPLGYNEQFF.

This chain links TRBV5-1 with TRBJ2-4; possible D gene TRBD2, 6 bases. The ends were cut back, 6 bases at V and 1 base at J, with 11 bases in the middle. The CDR3 covers 14 residues. The V gene's germline CDR1 is SGHRS and CDR2 YFSETQ. The CDR3 DNA reads TGCGCCAGCAAGACGGGGGAGGCCAAAAACATTCAGTACTTC. This sequence encodes CASKTGEAKNIQYF.

This clonotype was picked up many times. The rearrangement uses TRBV20-1 and TRBJ2-7; weak D call: TRBD1 (6 bases). The CDR3 contains 15 residues. V gave up 1 base and J gave up 2 bases, with 15 bases separating them. Germline V gene lookup returns CDR1 DFQATT and CDR2 SNEGSKA (reference sequence). The CDR3 DNA reads as TGCAGTGCTAGAGGGGCCTTTGAGGGGGCCTACGAGCAGTACTTC. As protein: CSARGAFEGAYEQYF.

This clonotype has more than one count but fewer than ten. This chain uses TRBV29-1 with TRBJ2-5; TRBD2 matches at 12 bases. V lost 6 bases, J lost 6 bases, and 5 bases stayed unmatched. The CDR3 consists of 13 residues. Per germline, CDR1 SQVTM and CDR2 ANQGSEA. The CDR3 nucleotides read TGCAGCGTCCTAGCGGGGGGGGGAAAGACCCAGTACTTC. Translation: CSVLAGGGKTQYF.

The rearrangement links TRBV24-1 to TRBJ2-1, with a tentative D call TRBD2 (5 bases). This CDR3 has 15 residues. Between the trimmed V and J ends, which lost 7 bases and 0 bases, there was a span of 12 bases. CDR1 KGHDR and CDR2 SFDVKD come from the germline V gene. Here the CDR3 reads CATRQSGSSYNEQFF. The CDR3 DNA reads as TGTGCCACCAGACAAAGCGGAAGCTCCTACAATGAGCAGTTCTTC.

V gene TRBV12-3 or TRBV12-4 combines with J gene TRBJ2-5; D could derive from TRBD1 or TRBD2 (5 bases each). There are 14 residues in the CDR3. Deletions cut 3 bases from V and 3 bases from J, with 11 bases between. CDR3 amino acids: CASSFTGTKETQYF. In DNA, the CDR3 is TGTGCCAGCAGTTTTACCGGGACGAAAGAGACCCAGTACTTC.

The chain combines TRBV2 with TRBJ1-5; 12 bases agree with TRBD1. Trimming took 6 bases from V and 7 from J; bases not matched to a gene: 10. This CDR3 region has 16 residues. The germline V gene has CDR1 SNHLY and CDR2 FYNNEI. Here the CDR3 reads CASRLTGTGGSQPQHF. CDR3 DNA sequence: TGTGCCAGCAGATTAACCGGGACAGGGGGCAGCCAGCCCCAGCATTTT.

Many counts were recorded for this clonotype. The rearrangement links TRBV24-1 to TRBJ1-2, with 7 positions matching TRBD1. Germline V gene sequence: CDR1 KGHDR, CDR2 SFDVKD. V was clipped by 4 bases and J by 8 bases; unmatched bases: 6. This CDR3 is 13 amino acids long. CDR3 nucleotides: TGTGCCACCAGTGACCATGACAGGGAGGGCTACACCTTC. This encodes CATSDHDREGYTF.

In its sample, this clonotype was seen many times. V usage is TRBV29-1 and J usage is TRBJ1-2; weak D call: TRBD1 (6 bases). This CDR3 comprises 12 residues. Trimming took off 8 bases at V and 6 bases at J, with 16 bases between the two ends. Per germline, CDR1 SQVTM and CDR2 ANQGSEA. CDR3 region: CSLGQGTDGYTF. For the CDR3, the DNA is TGCAGCCTCGGCCAGGGGACGGATGGCTACACCTTC.

This clonotype has more than one count but fewer than ten. V is TRBV20-1 and J is TRBJ1-2, with D possibly TRBD1 on 5 matching bases. Germline V lookup: CDR1 DFQATT, CDR2 SNEGSKA (reference sequence). The CDR3 sequence is 13 residues long. The CDR3 DNA reads as TGCAGGGGGGGGGACCGCTATAACTATGGCTACACCTTC. Translation: CRGGDRYNYGYTF.

This clonotype was detected ten times or more. V usage is TRBV4-3 and J usage is TRBJ2-1, with no clear D. CDR1 and CDR2 from the germline V gene are LGHNA and YSLEER. With 4 bases removed from V and 8 bases from J, the gap between germline ends came to 6 bases. This CDR3 spans 11 amino acids. The CDR3 spells CASSLQHEQFF. The CDR3 DNA sequence: TGCGCCAGCAGCCTCCAGCATGAGCAGTTCTTC.

The rearrangement uses TRBV6-1 and TRBJ2-3; D uncertain. The CDR3 is 14 residues long. Trimming stripped 5 bases from V and 3 bases from J, with 12 bases between. CDR1 is MNHNS, CDR2 SASEGT, per germline. CDR3 coding DNA: TGTGCCAGCAGTAGGCTCAGGTTGACAGATACGCAGTATTTT. This gives the protein CASSRLRLTDTQYF.

This chain connects TRBV4-1 to TRBJ2-1, with no clear D. CDR1 MGHRA and CDR2 YSYEKL come from the germline V gene. Trimming removed 1 base from V and 6 bases from J, with 13 bases in between. This CDR3 is built from 15 residues. CDR3 in amino acids: CASSQGRVPRNEQFF. CDR3 nucleotide sequence: TGCGCCAGCAGCCAAGGAAGGGTTCCGCGCAATGAGCAGTTCTTC.

This clonotype was counted at least ten times. This chain's CDR3 is CSVPRDRVLPGYTF. The CDR3 DNA reads as TGCAGCGTTCCGCGGGACAGGGTTCTTCCTGGCTACACCTTC. The chain carries TRBV29-1 and TRBJ1-2; 9 bases match TRBD1. Germline CDR1 and CDR2: SQVTM and ANQGSEA. J gave up 7 bases and V 5 bases, and 11 bases lay outside the gene matches. The CDR3 is 14 residues long. The full variable domain, completed using reference TRBV29-1 and TRBJ1-2, is SAVISQKPSRDICQRGTSLTIQCQVDSQVTMMFWYRQQPGQSLTLIATANQGSEATYESGFVIDKFPISRPNLTFSTLTVSNMSPEDSSIYLCSVPRDRVLPGYTFGSGTRLTVV.

This clonotype was counted ten times or more. The rearrangement joins TRBV4-3 to TRBJ2-7; TRBD1 or TRBD2 may be the D gene (6 bases each). The CDR3 covers 16 residues. Trimming removed 0 bases from V and 9 bases from J, with 21 bases in between. Germline CDR1 and CDR2: LGHNA and YSLEER. In DNA, the CDR3 is TGCGCCAGCAGCCAAGATAGGGGGGCAGGTCACGGCGGGCAGTACTTC. Amino acids: CASSQDRGAGHGGQYF.

This clonotype was observed a handful of times. The chain joins TRBV5-1 to TRBJ2-3, with no clear D. This CDR3 region has 15 residues. Germline CDR1 SGHRS, CDR2 YFSETQ. The V end was cut by 5 bases, the J end by 2 bases, with 15 bases between. The CDR3 DNA reads TGCGCCAGCAGTCAACCTTCGGAACTCACAGATACGCAGTATTTT. The encoded protein is CASSQPSELTDTQYF.

This clonotype was recorded at least ten times. This chain uses TRBV12-3 or TRBV12-4 with TRBJ2-5; 7 bases fit TRBD1. V trimming: 5 bases; J trimming: 1 base; junction bases outside the gene matches: 7. CDR3 length: 15 residues. The CDR3 nucleotides are TGTGCCAGCAGTCCCGCGCGACAGGGCCAAGAGACCCAGTACTTC. It translates to CASSPARQGQETQYF.

This clonotype was recorded at least ten times. The rearrangement joins TRBV12-3 or TRBV12-4 to TRBJ1-6; 7 bases align to TRBD1. Trimming at V came to 3 bases and at J to 6 bases, leaving 14 bases not matched to a gene. CDR3 length equals 18 residues. In DNA form, the CDR3 reads TGTGCCAGCAGTTTGAAAAGACAGGGCGTAATCGGTAATTCACCCCTCCACTTT. Residues: CASSLKRQGVIGNSPLHF.

CDR3 sequence: CSAIISGGLETQYF. The DNA for the CDR3 is TGCAGTGCTATCATCTCCGGCGGTTTGGAGACCCAGTACTTC. V gene TRBV20-1 combines with J gene TRBJ2-5; D is undetermined. Germline V gene lookup returns CDR1 DFQATT and CDR2 SNEGSKA (reference sequence). CDR3 size: 14 residues. Trimming shortened V by 4 bases and J by 5 bases, and 17 bases separated the two germline ends.